This note documents a single T cell receptor beta chain sequence. Original processing methods: Reference gene primer amplification yielded estimated nucleated cell counts. Sequencing was performed with immunoSEQ multiplex PCR; in TCRdb, only in-frame clones are kept and a portion is missing. V, J and clone size derive from that table, while D and trimming were established from the DNA sequence. This table holds about 280,000 clones, around 90% found once. These data originate in a study of blood T cell repertoires in COVID-19. Across the study: Researchers got acute and convalescent COVID-19 samples from the United States, Italy and Spain. PBMCs, B-cell-depleted T cells, or T cells provided the cDNA or gDNA that made up the material.

There are 16 residues in the CDR3. Looked up from germline, CDR1 is SNHLY and CDR2 is FYNNEI. The V gene lost 6 bases and the J gene lost 3 bases, with 20 bases spanning the gap. The origin of this receptor is a young man with active or convalescent COVID-19. This chain uses TRBV2 with TRBJ1-1, with D possibly being TRBD1 (6 bases). Sequencing was done on a sample of peripheral blood. Here the CDR3 reads CASRYGGLRLDTEAFF. Written as DNA, the CDR3 is TGTGCCAGCAGGTACGGGGGGCTGAGGTTAGACACTGAAGCTTTCTTT.